This entry describes one TCR beta chain. Antigen unknown. The entry originates in a study of cytomegalovirus exposure and HLA in healthy donors. Background on the study: An earlier analysis identified approximately 110 million unique TCR beta sequences in about 200 million T cells. Findings and limits, study-wide: A later analysis found TCR association rates differed by HLA locus, highest for DRB1 and lowest for HLA-C. A missense variant in DCLRE1C was later tied to TCR beta V- and J-gene trimming. TRBV6-2, TRBV6-3 and some other V segments were excluded as indistinguishable.

The CDR3 consists of 15 residues. From germline, CDR1 is MGHRA and CDR2 YSYEKL. The V gene end was trimmed by 0 bases and the J gene end by 3 bases; junction bases not matched to a gene: 1. PCR employed 60 Vbeta and 13 Jbeta primers. Repertoires were generated with immunoSEQ multiplex PCR, while TCRdb's copy carries only in-frame clones and drops some. The table has some 200,000 clones, around 81% seen once. This chain links TRBV4-1 with TRBJ2-2, with TRBD1 matching 7 bases. The specimen sequenced was PBMCs. This TCR came from a woman under 40 in good health and CMV-seronegative. DNA for the CDR3: TGCGCCAGCAGCCAAGAAAGGGGGCACACCGGGGAGCTGTTTTTT. This translates into CASSQERGHTGELFF.